Following are 17 T cell receptor beta chains from one sample sequenced in a study of T cells in women clearing cervical HPV infection. Produced via immunoSEQ multiplex PCR; TCRdb's table is partial and in-frame only. The sample is made up of roughly 36,000 clones, and the top ten hold 7.5% to 10% of it. Sequencing input: blood buffy coat. The source of these receptors is a woman between 18 and 75 years old with a cervical HPV16 infection that either progressed to CIN3+ or cleared (not recorded which).

The CDR3 loop reads CASSEWTSGRASYEQYF. CDR3 DNA, as far as it was read: TGCGCCAGCAGTGAATGGACTAGCGGGAGAGCATCCTACGAG. This chain joins TRBV10-1 and TRBJ2-7; 13 bases line up with TRBD2. Read sequence stops 3 residues before the CDR3 end, and the germline J gene provides the missing end. The CDR3 has 17 amino acids. V shed 3 bases, J shed 1 base, and the junction held 6 bases outside the gene matches. Germline V lookup: CDR1 WNHNN, CDR2 SYGVQD (reference sequence).

For this clone: The missing CDR3 end, 3 residues past where the read stops, is filled in from the germline J gene. The chain uses TRBV7-9 and TRBJ1-5; the match to TRBD1 covers 8 bases. Germline V gene lookup returns CDR1 SEHNR and CDR2 FQNEAQ (reference sequence). The CDR3 sequence is 15 residues long. Trimming cost V 0 bases and J 6 bases; bases outside gene matches: 4. Partial CDR3 DNA: TGTGCCAGCAGCTTAGCGGGACAGGTGGGTCAGCCC. Encoded protein: CASSLAGQVGQP. The whole CDR3 sequence reads CASSLAGQVGQPQHF.

In regard to this clone: The CDR3 goes on 3 residues after the read ends, and that part is filled in from the germline J gene. The same CDR3 arises from other DNA sequences in this sample as well. This chain connects TRBV11-1 to TRBJ2-7; D is ambiguous. Deletions cut 2 bases from V and 0 bases from J, with 11 bases between. The CDR3 has 15 amino acids. Germline assignment: CDR1 SGHAT and CDR2 FQDESV (reference sequence). The part of the CDR3 DNA that was read is TGTGCCAGCAGCTTATTAGGTGACACCTCCTACGAG. This gives the protein CASSLLGDTSYE. The full CDR3 sequence reads CASSLLGDTSYEQYF.

With regard to this clone: The read ends 3 residues before the CDR3 terminus; that terminus is restored from the germline J gene. The V and J genes are TRBV5-1 and TRBJ1-3, with a weak D call TRBD1 (5 bases). Trimming cost V 6 bases and J 0 bases, with 13 bases left between them. From germline, CDR1 is SGHRS and CDR2 YFSETQ. The CDR3 sequence is 15 residues long. The CDR3 loop reads CASTPAGDSGNTIYF. The sequenced CDR3 bases are TGCGCCAGCACCCCGGCGGGGGACTCTGGAAACACC.

Notes on this clone: The read terminates 3 residues ahead of where the CDR3 ends, so the germline J gene completes it. The chain links TRBV29-1 to TRBJ1-6; a weak D match, TRBD1 (6 bases). The CDR3 runs 13 residues. Trimming cost V 5 bases and J 3 bases, with 8 bases left between them. Per the germline V gene, CDR1 is SQVTM and CDR2 is ANQGSEA. CDR3 residues: CSVLDSYNSPLHF. The part of the CDR3 DNA that was read is TGCAGCGTTTTGGACAGCTATAATTCACCC.

As to this clone: The read ends 3 residues early relative to the CDR3; the germline J gene fills the gap. This chain links TRBV6-2 or TRBV6-3 with TRBJ1-1; D gene unclear. V shed 4 bases and J shed 4 bases, with 19 bases lying between them. The germline V gene encodes CDR1 MNHEY and CDR2 SVGEGT. This CDR3 has 16 residues. The CDR3: CASSFPFYGLSTEAFF. CDR3 bases read: TGTGCCAGCAGTTTTCCTTTCTACGGGTTGAGCACTGAA.

Remarks on this clone: Read data end 3 residues before the CDR3 end; the end is taken from the germline J gene. The genes are TRBV19 and TRBJ1-1; no clear D. Germline V gene lookup returns CDR1 LNHDA and CDR2 SQIVND (reference sequence). The V and J ends lost 5 bases and 2 bases respectively, with 9 bases between them. The CDR3 runs 13 residues. CDR3 amino acids: CASSSKVNTEAFF. The CDR3 DNA, read in part, is TGTGCCAGTAGTTCGAAGGTCAACACTGAA.

As regards this clone: The read stops 3 residues short of the end of the CDR3; the missing end is completed from the germline J gene. V is TRBV7-9 and J is TRBJ1-2; 8 bases map to TRBD1. With 4 bases clipped from V and 6 bases from J, the junction kept 7 bases outside the gene matches. This CDR3 is 14 amino acids long. Per the germline V gene, CDR1 is SEHNR and CDR2 is FQNEAQ (reference sequence). This CDR3 reads CASSSYGQGDGYTF. CDR3 DNA, as far as it was read: TGTGCCAGCAGCTCATACGGACAGGGAGATGGC.

As for this clone: The read gets to within 3 residues of the CDR3 end, and the germline J gene fills in the rest. The chain combines TRBV2 with TRBJ2-7, with 7 bases identical to TRBD1. The length of the CDR3 is 13 residues. Unmatched junction bases numbered 7, after V lost 10 bases and J lost 1 base. Germline V CDR1 and CDR2: SNHLY, FYNNEI. CDR3 region: CATATGSSYEQYF. CDR3 bases read: TGTGCCACCGCGACAGGGAGTTCCTACGAG.

As regards this clone: The CDR3 goes on 3 residues after the read ends, and that part is filled in from the germline J gene. The chain employs TRBV7-9 and TRBJ1-2; D perhaps matches TRBD1 (5 bases). The CDR3 runs to 12 residues. Germline assignment: CDR1 SEHNR and CDR2 FQNEAQ (reference sequence). This CDR3 is CASSDSLRDYTF. Partial CDR3 DNA: TGTGCCAGCAGCGACAGCCTGAGGGAC.

Of note for this clone: Read data end 3 residues before the CDR3 end; the end is taken from the germline J gene. Other DNA sequences from this sample encode an identical CDR3 as well. The genes are TRBV10-2 and TRBJ2-3; no reliable D call. V was cut by 6 bases and J by 0 bases, with 10 bases left in between. The CDR3 covers 14 residues. Germline V lookup: CDR1 WSHSY, CDR2 SAAADI. CDR3 protein: CASRPGTSTDTQYF. The CDR3 bases that were read are TGCGCCAGCAGGCCAGGCACTAGCACAGATACG.

With respect to this clone: Read sequence stops 3 residues before the CDR3 end, and the germline J gene provides the missing end. The chain combines TRBV6-1 with TRBJ2-2, with D tentatively TRBD2 (5 bases). Per the germline V gene, CDR1 is MNHNS and CDR2 is SASEGT. The CDR3 is 17 amino acids. The sequenced CDR3 bases are TGTGCCAGCAGTGAAGTTAGCGCGATCCCCTATAATTCACCG. It codes for CASSEVSAIPYNSP. The CDR3 in full is CASSEVSAIPYNSPLFF.

The CDR3 DNA, read in part, is TGTGCCAGCAGCCAGGGACAGAGCTCCTACGAG. As protein: CASSQGQSSYE. The complete CDR3 protein is CASSQGQSSYEQYF. This rearrangement joins TRBV14 to TRBJ2-7; 7 bases line up with TRBD1. The read terminates 3 residues before the CDR3 end, so the remaining end is supplied by the germline J gene. In germline, CDR1 is SGHDN, CDR2 FVKESK. The CDR3 totals 14 residues. V shed 3 bases and J 0 bases; nucleotides not matched to a gene: 2. Together with reference TRBV14 and TRBJ2-7, the CDR3 gives the full variable domain: EAGVTQFPSHSVIEKGQTVTLRCDPISGHDNLYWYRRVMGKEIKFLLHFVKESKQDESGMPNNRFLAERTGGTYSTLKVQPAELEDSGVYFCASSQGQSSYEQYFGPGTRLTVT.

As for this clone: With the read ending 3 residues before the CDR3 end, the germline J gene is used to fill in that end. The chain has TRBV6-1 and TRBJ1-1; D possibly corresponds to TRBD1 (6 bases). There are 15 residues in the CDR3. Trimming removed 2 bases from V and 4 bases from J, with 14 bases in between. Germline loops: CDR1 MNHNS, CDR2 SASEGT. The CDR3 loop reads CASSEPETGITEAFF. The covered CDR3 bases are TGTGCCAGCAGTGAACCCGAGACAGGTATCACTGAA.

Comments on this clone: The observed sequence ends 3 residues before the CDR3 terminus, with the missing tail filled in from the germline J gene. This chain joins TRBV11-2 and TRBJ2-7, with D possibly matching TRBD2 (6 bases). Trimming shortened V by 7 bases and J by 6 bases, and 16 bases separated the two germline ends. CDR1 is SGHAT, CDR2 FQNNGV, per germline. This CDR3 spans 13 amino acids. The CDR3 DNA, read in part, is TGTGCCAGCACACCCCTCAGGCGGGGCGAG. Amino acids: CASTPLRRGE. The entire CDR3 protein is CASTPLRRGEQYF.

A note on this clone: Read sequence stops 3 residues before the CDR3 end, and the germline J gene provides the missing end. The gene calls are TRBV27 and TRBJ1-5; D is perhaps TRBD1 (5 bases). Trimming stripped 2 bases from V and 9 bases from J, with 14 bases between. The CDR3 runs 14 residues. The germline CDR1 and CDR2 sequences are MNHEY and SMNVEV (reference sequence). The CDR3 sequence: CASSLVKGRGPQHF. The DNA read from the CDR3 is TGTGCCAGCAGTTTAGTCAAGGGTAGGGGGCCC.

For this clone: Sequencing ends 3 residues short of the CDR3 end; the germline J gene provides the rest. The chain has TRBV10-2 and TRBJ2-7, with TRBD1 identical over 8 bases. Germline values: CDR1 WSHSY, CDR2 SAAADI. With 3 bases clipped from V and 0 bases from J, the junction kept 7 bases outside the gene matches. The CDR3 covers 16 residues. CDR3: CASSDPGQGLSYEQYF. The sequenced part of the CDR3 DNA is TGCGCCAGCAGTGACCCAGGACAGGGTCTCTCCTACGAG.